One sample yielded the 5 T cell receptor beta chains listed below, sequenced in a study of T cells after posttransplantation cyclophosphamide. Profiling relied on immunoSEQ multiplex PCR, and the TCRdb table lists in-frame clones only, not all of them. Of 11,000 to 15,000 clones listed, roughly 72% are singletons. Sample: memory CD4+ T cells sorted from PBMCs. These receptors all come from a man aged 45-65 years.

The table lists this clone with a few counts. CDR3: CASSITGTVNSPLHF. CDR3 DNA sequence: TGTGCCAGCAGTATAACTGGGACAGTGAATTCACCCCTCCACTTT. The V call is TRBV6-5, the J call TRBJ1-6, with 7 bases aligning to TRBD1. The CDR3 runs to 15 residues. J was trimmed by 7 bases and V by 5 bases; bases with no gene match: 8. Looked up from germline, CDR1 is MNHEY and CDR2 is SVGAGI.

V and J are TRBV5-4 and TRBJ1-1; 12 bases are shared with TRBD1. This CDR3 has 16 residues. Germline V lookup: CDR1 SGHNT, CDR2 YYREEE (reference sequence). V was clipped by 3 bases and J by 2 bases; unmatched bases: 5. The DNA of the CDR3 is TGTGCCAGCAGCTCGCCGGGACAGGGGGCAAACACTGAAGCTTTCTTT. As protein: CASSSPGQGANTEAFF. Full variable domain (remainder filled in from reference TRBV5-4 and TRBJ1-1): ETGVTQSPTHLIKTRGQQVTLRCSSQSGHNTVSWYQQALGQGPQFIFQYYREEENGRGNFPPRFSGLQFPNYSSELNVNALELDDSALYLCASSSPGQGANTEAFFGQGTRLTVV.

This clone was seen only a few times. J is TRBJ2-2 and V is TRBV5-6; the D gene is possibly TRBD2 (6 bases). Per germline, CDR1 SGHDT and CDR2 YYEEEE. V was shortened by 0 bases and J by 11 bases, with 8 bases between the two germline ends. The length of the CDR3 is 12 residues. CDR3 nucleotides: TGTGCCAGCAGCTTGGTCGGGGGAGAGCTGTTTTTT. Protein product: CASSLVGGELFF.

The chain links TRBV5-4 to TRBJ2-2, with D maybe TRBD2 (5 bases). The CDR3 length is 13 residues. Looked up from germline, CDR1 is SGHNT and CDR2 is YYREEE (reference sequence). Between the trimmed V and J ends, which lost 2 bases and 7 bases, there was a span of 9 bases. The CDR3 spells CASSLRDSGELFF. Written as DNA, the CDR3 is TGTGCCAGCAGCTTACGGGATAGCGGGGAGCTGTTTTTT.

In regard to this clone: It is unclear where the CDR3 begins or ends on the DNA, so no DNA is shown, and the CDR3 is as TCRdb lists it. The V gene is TRBV5-4, the J gene TRBJ2-1; TRBD2 is the table's D call, not checked against the DNA. Including both end residues, the CDR3 is 15 amino acids long. Germline V gene sequence: CDR1 SGHNT, CDR2 YYREEE (reference sequence). The CDR3 protein is CASSFGEGTYNEQFF.